This TCR beta chain was identified in a study of high-grade serous ovarian cancer treatment subgroups. Findings and limits, study-wide: Different patients shared almost no repertoire; same-patient tumors shared about 0.095 to 0.79.

This clone has more than one count but fewer than ten. What it binds is not known. Tumor samples were taken before definitive surgery or chemotherapy. From germline, CDR1 is SNHLY and CDR2 FYNNEI. This CDR3 has 11 amino acids. The junction had 8 bases not matched to a gene; V was cut back by 8 bases and J by 14 bases. Profiling relied on immunoSEQ multiplex PCR, and the TCRdb table lists in-frame clones only, not all of them. The data show 4,500 or so clones, 69% seen once. The sequenced sample was tumor tissue. This receptor was identified in a human donor with high-grade serous ovarian cancer. The chain carries TRBV2 and TRBJ1-4; TRBD1 aligns across 7 bases. The CDR3 DNA reads TGTGCCAGCTACCAGACAGGGCACCTGTTTTTT. Its protein product is CASYQTGHLFF. Looking up the rest from reference TRBV2 and TRBJ1-4 gives the full variable domain: EPEVTQTPSHQVTQMGQEVILRCVPISNHLYFYWYRQILGQKVEFLVSFYNNEISEKSEIFDDQFSVERPDGSNFTLKIRSTKLEDSAMYFCASYQTGHLFFGSGTQLSVL.